This TCR beta chain was identified in a study of CD8+ T cells in alopecia areata. On the study more broadly: In an open-label trial, patients got 5 to 10 mg tofacitinib twice daily.

This clone was found a few times. The antigen remains undetermined. In germline, CDR1 is MNHEY, CDR2 SVGAGI. The J segment lost 7 bases and the V segment lost 6 bases, leaving 6 bases of the junction unmatched. This CDR3 has 15 amino acids. Extracted RNA was reverse transcribed into cDNA, the sequencing template. Sequenced by immunoSEQ multiplex PCR; TCRdb stores in-frame clones only, minus some. This sample yields about 180,000 clones, of which 63% are seen a single time; 1.7% belongs to the top ten. Both peripheral blood and punch biopsies of lesional scalp skin were obtained from patients who had alopecia areata. Whole-study findings and limits: Against the mouse data, patients shared TCRs less clearly, possibly for HLA reasons. Especially in alopecia totalis/universalis, lesional scalp showed greater clonality than normal scalp did.

The TCR comes from a human donor with alopecia areata. The rearrangement links TRBV6-5 to TRBJ2-1; 13 bases line up with TRBD2. Sequenced here: CD4+ T cells sorted from blood, sampled at week 0. CDR3 region: CASRDTGLAGNEQFF. CDR3 DNA: TGTGCCAGCAGGGATACGGGACTAGCGGGGAATGAGCAGTTCTTC.